The present TCR beta chain was sequenced within a study of molecular identifiers for immune sequencing clone quantification. Study conclusions and caveats: Shared barcodes on identical TCR molecules could underestimate the sizes of highly expanded clones.

Each CDR3 protein is one row after TCRdb ran MiXCR on the PCR reads. The sample contains about 65,000 distinct CDR3 sequences, under 20% of which appear only once. The V gene's germline CDR1 is MDHEN and CDR2 SYDVKM. V gave up 1 base and J gave up 2 bases; unmatched junction bases: 6. The CDR3 covers 17 residues. This clonotype was detected a few times. What it binds is unknown. The J gene is TRBJ2-1, the V gene TRBV28, with TRBD2 matching over 9 bases. The TCR was taken from a human donor in good health. Some libraries in this study had Jurkat cell RNA spiked in. The sequenced sample consisted of naive CD8+ T cells from blood, with Jurkat cell RNA spiked in. This sample's subset: FACS-sorted CD8+CD4-CCR7+CD45RA+ naive T cells. The CDR3 protein is CASSLLRGGRAYNEQFF. CDR3 sequence (DNA): TGTGCCAGCAGTTTATTACGCGGCGGGAGGGCCTACAATGAGCAGTTCTTC. The full variable domain, in which reference TRBV28 and TRBJ2-1 provide the parts outside the CDR3, is DVKVTQSSRYLVKRTGEKVFLECVQDMDHENMFWYRQDPGLGLRLIYFSYDVKMKEKGDIPEGYSVSREKKERFSLILESASTNQTSMYLCASSLLRGGRAYNEQFFGPGTRLTVL.